This TCR beta chain was sequenced for a study of blood T cell repertoires in COVID-19. About the study: The United States, Italy and Spain supplied acute and convalescent COVID-19 samples. T cells, B-cell-depleted T cells, or PBMCs provided the cDNA or gDNA that served as material.

The repertoire was sequenced with immunoSEQ multiplex PCR; TCRdb's copy has only in-frame clones and lacks some. The table lists some 220,000 clones, approximately 84% of them singletons, with more than 4% in the top ten. CDR1 and CDR2 (germline): SGHDN, FVKESK. CDR3 size: 19 residues. With V trimmed by 2 bases and J by 2 bases, 12 bases remained unmatched. The rearrangement joins TRBV14 to TRBJ2-3, with 11 positions matching TRBD2. Sequencing used peripheral blood. The clonotype comes from a middle-aged man with acute or convalescent COVID-19. The CDR3 DNA sequence: TGTGCCAGCAGCCAAAGAGGGGAAAGACTAGCGGGATTCACAGATACGCAGTATTTT. The encoded protein is CASSQRGERLAGFTDTQYF.